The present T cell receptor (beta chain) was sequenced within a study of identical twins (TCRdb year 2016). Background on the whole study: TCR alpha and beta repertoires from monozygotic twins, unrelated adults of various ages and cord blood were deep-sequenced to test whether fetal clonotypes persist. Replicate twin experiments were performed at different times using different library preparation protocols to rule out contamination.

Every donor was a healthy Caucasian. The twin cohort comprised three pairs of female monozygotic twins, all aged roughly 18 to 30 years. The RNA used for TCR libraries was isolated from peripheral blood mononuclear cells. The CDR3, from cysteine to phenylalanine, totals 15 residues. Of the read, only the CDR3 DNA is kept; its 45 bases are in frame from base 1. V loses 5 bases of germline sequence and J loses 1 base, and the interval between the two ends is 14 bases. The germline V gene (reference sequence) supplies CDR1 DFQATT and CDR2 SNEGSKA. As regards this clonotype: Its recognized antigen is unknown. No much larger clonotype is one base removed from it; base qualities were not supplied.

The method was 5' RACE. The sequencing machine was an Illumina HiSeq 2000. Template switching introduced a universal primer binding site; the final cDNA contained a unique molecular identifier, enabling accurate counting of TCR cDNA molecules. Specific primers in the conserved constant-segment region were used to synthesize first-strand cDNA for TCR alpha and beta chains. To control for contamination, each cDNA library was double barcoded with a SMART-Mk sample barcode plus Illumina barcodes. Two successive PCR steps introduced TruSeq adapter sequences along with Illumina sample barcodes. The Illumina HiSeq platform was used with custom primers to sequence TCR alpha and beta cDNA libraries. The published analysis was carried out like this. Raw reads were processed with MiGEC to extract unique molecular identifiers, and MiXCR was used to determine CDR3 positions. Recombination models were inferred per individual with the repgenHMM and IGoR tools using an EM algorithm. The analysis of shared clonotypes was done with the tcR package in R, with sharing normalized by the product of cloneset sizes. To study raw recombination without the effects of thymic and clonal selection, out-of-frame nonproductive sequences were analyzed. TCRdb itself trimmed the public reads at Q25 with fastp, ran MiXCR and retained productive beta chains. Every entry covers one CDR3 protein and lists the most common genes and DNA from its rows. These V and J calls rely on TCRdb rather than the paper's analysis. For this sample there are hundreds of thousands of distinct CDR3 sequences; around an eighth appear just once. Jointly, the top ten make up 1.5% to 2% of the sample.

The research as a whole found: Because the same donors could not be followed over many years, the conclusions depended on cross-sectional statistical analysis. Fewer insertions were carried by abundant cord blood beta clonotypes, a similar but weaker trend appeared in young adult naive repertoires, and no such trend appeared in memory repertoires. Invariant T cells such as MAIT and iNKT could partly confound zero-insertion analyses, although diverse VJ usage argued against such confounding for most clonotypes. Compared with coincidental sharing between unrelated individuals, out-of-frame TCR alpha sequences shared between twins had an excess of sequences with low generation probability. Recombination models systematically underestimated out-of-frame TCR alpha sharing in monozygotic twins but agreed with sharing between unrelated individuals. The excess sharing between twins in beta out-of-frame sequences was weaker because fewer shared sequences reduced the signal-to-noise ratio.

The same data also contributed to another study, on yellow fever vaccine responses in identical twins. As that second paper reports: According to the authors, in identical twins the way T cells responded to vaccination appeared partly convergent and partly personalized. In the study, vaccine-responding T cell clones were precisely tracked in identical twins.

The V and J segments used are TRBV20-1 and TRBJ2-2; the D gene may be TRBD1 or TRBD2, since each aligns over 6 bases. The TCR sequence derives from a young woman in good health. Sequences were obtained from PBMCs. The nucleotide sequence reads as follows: TGCAGTGCTCTCGTTGGGGGGCGGAACACCGGGGAGCTGTTTTTT. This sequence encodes CSALVGGRNTGELFF.